A single sample is the source of the 9 T cell receptor beta chains below, sequenced in a study of shared clonotypes between healthy human individuals. The repertoire was sequenced with immunoSEQ multiplex PCR; TCRdb's copy has only in-frame clones and lacks some. The profile shows roughly 1.5 million clones, nearly 99% of them singletons. The sequenced sample consisted of naive CD4+ T cells sorted from blood. The sample's subset: CD45RA+ positively selected. The source of these receptors is a man in his thirties or forties in good health.

The chain recombines TRBV14 with TRBJ2-7; 7 bases align to TRBD1. The CDR3 spans 15 residues. The germline gives CDR1 SGHDN, CDR2 FVKESK. The trim removed 0 bases at V and 7 bases at J, leaving 9 bases unmatched. CDR3 sequence: CASSQDGSGGREQYF. In DNA, the CDR3 is TGTGCCAGCAGCCAAGATGGGTCAGGGGGTCGAGAGCAGTACTTC. Looking up the rest from reference TRBV14 and TRBJ2-7 gives the full variable domain: EAGVTQFPSHSVIEKGQTVTLRCDPISGHDNLYWYRRVMGKEIKFLLHFVKESKQDESGMPNNRFLAERTGGTYSTLKVQPAELEDSGVYFCASSQDGSGGREQYFGPGTRLTVT.

The CDR3 reads CASTRTRQGRETQYF. Here the CDR3 DNA reads TGCGCCAGCACGCGTACAAGACAGGGCCGGGAGACCCAGTACTTC. The gene calls are TRBV5-1 and TRBJ2-5, with 7 bases aligning to TRBD1. The CDR3 is 15 residues long. CDR1 SGHRS and CDR2 YFSETQ come from the germline V gene. The ends lost 6 bases at V and 5 bases at J; junction bases unmatched: 13.

The J gene is TRBJ2-3, the V gene TRBV5-1; D gene uncertain. Per germline, CDR1 SGHRS and CDR2 YFSETQ. The CDR3 has 15 residues. With 0 bases removed from V and 5 bases from J, the gap between germline ends came to 13 bases. CDR3: CASSLAASGEDTQYF. CDR3 DNA sequence: TGCGCCAGCAGCTTGGCCGCGTCTGGGGAAGATACGCAGTATTTT.

This chain joins TRBV18 and TRBJ2-6; 8 bases fit TRBD1. Per the germline V gene, CDR1 is KGHSH and CDR2 is LQKENI. The junction had 5 bases not matched to a gene; V was cut back by 5 bases and J by 2 bases. This CDR3 is 16 amino acids long. Here the CDR3 DNA reads TGTGCCAGCTCATCAGGACAGGGTCCTGGGGCCAACGTCCTGACTTTC. This sequence encodes CASSSGQGPGANVLTF. Drawing the rest from reference TRBV18 and TRBJ2-6, the complete variable domain is NAGVMQNPRHLVRRRGQEARLRCSPMKGHSHVYWYRQLPEEGLKFMVYLQKENIIDESGMPKERFSAEFPKEGPSILRIQQVVRGDSAAYFCASSSGQGPGANVLTFGAGSRLTVL.

This clone was detected only once. The J gene is TRBJ2-1, the V gene TRBV19; no reliable D call. CDR3 length: 13 amino acids. Germline V CDR1 and CDR2: LNHDA, SQIVND (reference sequence). V lost 4 bases to trimming and J lost 6 bases, with 10 bases between them. The CDR3 region is CASSNRKLNEQFF. CDR3 DNA: TGTGCCAGTAGTAATCGTAAACTCAATGAGCAGTTCTTC.

The chain has TRBV13 and TRBJ2-7; a possible D gene is TRBD1 (6 bases). With 4 bases removed from V and 2 bases from J, the gap between germline ends came to 15 bases. The CDR3 length is 15 residues. Per the germline V gene, CDR1 is PRHDT and CDR2 is FYEKMQ (reference sequence). CDR3 residues: CASSSVRQVPYEQYF. The CDR3 DNA is TGTGCCAGCAGCTCCGTCCGACAGGTCCCCTACGAGCAGTACTTC. Looking up the rest from reference TRBV13 and TRBJ2-7 gives the full variable domain: AAGVIQSPRHLIKEKRETATLKCYPIPRHDTVYWYQQGPGQDPQFLISFYEKMQSDKGSIPDRFSAQQFSDYHSELNMSSLELGDSALYFCASSSVRQVPYEQYFGPGTRLTVT.

Worth noting for this clone: At the DNA level, this CDR3 is encoded by other sequences in the same sample as well. J is TRBJ2-5 and V is TRBV5-1; D not resolved. The V and J ends lost 4 bases and 3 bases respectively, with 4 bases between them. CDR1 is SGHRS, CDR2 YFSETQ, per germline. This CDR3 region has 11 residues. The CDR3 DNA reads as TGCGCCAGCAGCGCGGAAGAGACCCAGTACTTC. It translates to CASSAEETQYF.

This sequence joins TRBV7-9 and TRBJ2-2, with 7 bases fitting TRBD1. This CDR3 comprises 18 residues. The V gene end was trimmed by 1 base and the J gene end by 2 bases; junction bases not matched to a gene: 10. Germline V CDR1 and CDR2: SEHNR, FQNEAQ (reference sequence). Here the CDR3 reads CASSLVRIGQANTGELFF. The CDR3 DNA reads TGTGCCAGCAGCTTAGTCCGAATCGGACAGGCTAACACCGGGGAGCTGTTTTTT.

The J gene is TRBJ2-2, the V gene TRBV7-2, with 10 positions matching TRBD1. Germline V gene sequence: CDR1 SGHTA, CDR2 FQGNSA. There are 19 residues in the CDR3. V lost 5 bases and J lost 0; bases outside the gene matches: 12. CDR3 protein: CASSPSSGQGYTNTGELFF. In DNA, the CDR3 is TGTGCCAGCAGCCCATCCTCGGGACAGGGGTACACGAACACCGGGGAGCTGTTTTTT.